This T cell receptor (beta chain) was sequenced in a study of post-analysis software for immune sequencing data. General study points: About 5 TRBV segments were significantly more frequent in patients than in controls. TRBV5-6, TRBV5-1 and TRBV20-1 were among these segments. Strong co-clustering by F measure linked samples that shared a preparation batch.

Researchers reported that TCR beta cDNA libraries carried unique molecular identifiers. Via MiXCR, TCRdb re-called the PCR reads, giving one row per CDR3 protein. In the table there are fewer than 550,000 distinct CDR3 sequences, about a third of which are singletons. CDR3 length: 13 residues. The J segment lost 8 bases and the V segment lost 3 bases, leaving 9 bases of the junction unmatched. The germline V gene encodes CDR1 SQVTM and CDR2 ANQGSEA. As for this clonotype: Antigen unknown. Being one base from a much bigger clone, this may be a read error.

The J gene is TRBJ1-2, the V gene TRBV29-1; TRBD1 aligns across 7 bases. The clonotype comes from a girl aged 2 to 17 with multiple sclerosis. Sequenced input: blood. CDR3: CSVDSGTVGGYTF. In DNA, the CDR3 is TGCAGCGTTGACTCCGGGACAGTCGGCGGCTACACCTTC.